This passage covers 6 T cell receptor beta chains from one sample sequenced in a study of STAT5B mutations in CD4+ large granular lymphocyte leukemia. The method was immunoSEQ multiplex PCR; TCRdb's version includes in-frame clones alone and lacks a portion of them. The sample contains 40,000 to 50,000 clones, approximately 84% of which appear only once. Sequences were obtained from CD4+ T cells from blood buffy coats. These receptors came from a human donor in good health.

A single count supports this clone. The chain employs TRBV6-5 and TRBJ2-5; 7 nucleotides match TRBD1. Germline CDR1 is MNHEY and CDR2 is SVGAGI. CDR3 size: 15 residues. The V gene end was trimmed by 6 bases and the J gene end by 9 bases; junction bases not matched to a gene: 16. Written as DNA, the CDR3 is TGTGCCAGCAGCTTACTCCGGGACAGCTCAAGAGCCCAGTACTTC. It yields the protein CASSLLRDSSRAQYF.

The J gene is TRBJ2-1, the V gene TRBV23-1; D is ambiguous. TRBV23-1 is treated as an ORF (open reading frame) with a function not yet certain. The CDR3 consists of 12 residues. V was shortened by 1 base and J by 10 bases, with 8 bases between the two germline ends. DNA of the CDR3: TGCGCCAGCAGTCAATGGGCGCAGGAGCAGTTCTTC. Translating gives CASSQWAQEQFF.

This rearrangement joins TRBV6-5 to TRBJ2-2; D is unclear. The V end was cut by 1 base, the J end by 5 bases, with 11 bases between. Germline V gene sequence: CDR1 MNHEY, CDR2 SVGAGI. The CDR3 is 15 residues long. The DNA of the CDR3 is TGTGCCAGCAGTTACTACCCTTTTATGACCGGGGAGCTGTTTTTT. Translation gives CASSYYPFMTGELFF.

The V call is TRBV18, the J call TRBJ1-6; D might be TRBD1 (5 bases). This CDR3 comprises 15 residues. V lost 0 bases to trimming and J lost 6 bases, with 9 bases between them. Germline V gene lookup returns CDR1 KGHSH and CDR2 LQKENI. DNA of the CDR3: TGTGCCAGCTCACCACCGGAGGGGTTTAATTCACCCCTCCACTTT. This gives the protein CASSPPEGFNSPLHF.

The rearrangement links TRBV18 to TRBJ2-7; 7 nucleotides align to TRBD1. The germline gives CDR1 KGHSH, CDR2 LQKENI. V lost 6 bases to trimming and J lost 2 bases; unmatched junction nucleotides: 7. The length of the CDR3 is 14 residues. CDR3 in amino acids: CASSTEQGPYEQYF. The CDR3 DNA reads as TGTGCCAGCTCTACCGAACAGGGGCCCTACGAGCAGTACTTC.

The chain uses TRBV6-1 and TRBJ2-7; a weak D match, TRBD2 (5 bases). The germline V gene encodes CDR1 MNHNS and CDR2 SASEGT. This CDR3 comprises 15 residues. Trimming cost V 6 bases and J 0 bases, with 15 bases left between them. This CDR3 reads CASSTGKKNSYEQYF. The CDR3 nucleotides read TGTGCCAGCAGCACCGGGAAAAAAAACTCCTACGAGCAGTACTTC.